This TCR beta chain was sequenced during a study of cytomegalovirus exposure and HLA in healthy donors (dated by TCRdb to the late 2010s). Broadly, across the study: An earlier analysis of some 600 of the donors reported approximately 280 Gb of sequence data and around 110 million unique TCR beta sequences obtained from 180 million or so T cells. The study aimed to test whether signatures of past pathogen exposure could be identified by cataloging public T cell receptors. Of the approximately 400 genotyped donors, roughly 80% were placed in the genetic ancestry cluster associated with self-reported Caucasian donors. All discovery cohort repertoires had been generated using a single sequencing platform. Using immunosequencing, the study profiled T cell repertoires from approximately 700 subjects and related those repertoires to cytomegalovirus serostatus. In the later analysis, no new phenotypic data were used to find candidate immune exposures; instead, reliance was placed on TCR beta sequences and their occurrence across donors. An earlier analysis of roughly 580 of the donors used high-throughput TCR beta sequencing to judge whether each TCR beta V gene segment behaved as functional or pseudogenic. In addition to the first cohort of about 650 subjects, a separate validation cohort of approximately 120 different subjects was used. A later analysis re-analyzed previously published TCR beta repertoires from hundreds of donors and added high-resolution HLA genotyping to study TCR occurrence patterns. A later genetic analysis took genome-wide SNP genotypes for about three fifths of the roughly 670 donors and used that subset as a discovery cohort. Donor age, sex, ethnicity and CMV serostatus were compiled together with the repertoire data. To predict cytomegalovirus infection status, the study combined high-throughput TCR immunosequencing, statistical association of individual TCRs with disease status, and machine learning. HLA typing covered class I and class II loci at four-digit resolution. Roughly 5 DR-DQ haplotypes were handled as single units for association and clustering, since linkage in the cohort was strong. On average, approximately 250,000 unique TCR beta nucleotide sequences were sequenced per donor among roughly 430 genotyped donors of the cohort, with about 17% of those sequences being non-productive. An early release covering 550 to 650 HLA-typed donors comprised about 290 gigabases of sequencing data and roughly 86 million unique TCR sequences. The number of typed donors differed by locus: roughly 620-630 for A, B, C, DRB1 and DQB1; approximately 530 for DQA1; over 600 for DPA1; and approximately 450 for DPB1.

The investigation overall reported the following: An association between a missense DCLRE1C variant and V-gene and J-gene trimming of TCR beta chains was found in a later genetic analysis and replicated in an independent cohort. According to the authors, the approach could potentially be generalized to other disease states and immunological phenotypes. Specific HLA alleles were associated with 15,000 to 20,000 TCR beta sequences at a false discovery rate of 0.05 in a later analysis. Across donors, most TCR sequences were observed very rarely, whereas some public TCRs were present in many individuals. A further reported finding was that TCR beta sequences accurately predicted the HLA-A and HLA-B alleles for most subjects in the first cohort. In both the original and validation cohorts, the classifier was reported to diagnose cytomegalovirus status with high specificity and sensitivity. When HLA alleles, especially DR and DQ, strongly co-occurred, attributing TCR associations to individual alleles was difficult. In an earlier analysis of about 550 of the donors, most TCR beta V segments were observed in productive rearrangements about 87% or about 30% of the time, broadly matching IMGT annotations. In a later analysis, HLA-associated TCR beta chains were found to be more clonally expanded and to have lower generation probabilities than equally common non-associated chains. A group of highly shared sequence variants was considered likely to be a technical artifact of the sequencing pipeline. According to a later analysis, most CMV-associated TCR beta chains appeared to be HLA-restricted, and the HLA associations seemed to be driven largely by CMV exposure. A later analysis found that TCR association rates varied across HLA loci, with DRB1 alleles showing the most associated TCRs and HLA-C alleles the fewest. Linkage disequilibrium might explain the correlated functional status among segregating V segments, but an unknown experimental factor could not be excluded. Compared with the roughly 700-donor mean, donors in an Asian-associated ancestry cluster had fewer N-insertions in productive TCRs, according to a later genetic analysis. A few of the identified cytomegalovirus-associated TCR beta chains were confirmed in vitro to be specific for cytomegalovirus antigens. Because some donors lacked HLA typing at each locus, the association tests relied only on the typed subset. For the cohort, immune exposure information was limited to CMV serostatus. Because the 87-base-pair reads could not distinguish some IMGT-functional V segments, including TRBV6-2 and TRBV6-3, those segments were excluded. In the study, around 150 TCR beta chains were listed as associated with cytomegalovirus. Over 15 rarely observed V segments, including chromosome 9 orphons, were excluded from the earlier analysis of several hundred of the donors because counts were too low. According to a later analysis, parvovirus B19, influenza, CMV and Epstein-Barr virus appeared linked to several top co-occurrence clusters. Sequencing depth was assumed to be roughly uniform across donors in the presence/absence analyses, though that assumption may not hold. Only TCR beta chains were sequenced in this cohort, and the absence of alpha or paired-chain data limited detectable features.

CDR1 SQVTM and CDR2 ANQGSEA were looked up in the germline V gene. Cut back by 3 bases and 3 bases, the V and J ends lie 10 bases apart. The CDR3 starts with the cysteine, ends with the phenylalanine, and has 13 residues. The read is trimmed to its CDR3 DNA, 39 bases read in frame from base 1. Turning to this clone: Its recognized antigen is unknown. No base-level quality is on record; no much larger clone is a single base apart.

Receptor libraries were prepared by the immunoSEQ multiplex PCR assay. The multiplex PCR relied on a mix of 60 forward primers for TCR Vbeta segments and 13 reverse primers for TCR Jbeta segments. Amplification of the CDR3 region of rearranged TCR beta genes was performed with a multiplex PCR assay on genomic DNA. The Illumina HiSeq System was used to sequence the amplified TCR beta libraries as 87-base-pair reads. The original methods were these. A later analysis tallied around 80 million unique TCR beta chains across the 666 repertoires, and around 9.9 million of those chains were shared by two or more donors. A nearest-neighbor algorithm error-corrected the raw reads and collapsed the reads into unique sequences, merging closely related sequences to remove PCR and sequencing errors. Alignment of CDR3 sequences to IMGT reference sequences was used to assign V, D and J gene segments. Each retained sequence needed at least a six-nucleotide match to both a V gene segment and a J gene segment. Rearrangements were classified as productive when the CDR3 lacked stop codons and remained in frame with V and J, and all other rearrangements were classified as non-productive. Following IMGT convention, CDR3 was defined as the stretch from the second conserved V-encoded cysteine to the conserved J-encoded phenylalanine. The earlier analysis of around 640 of the donors excluded sequences that lacked an unambiguous match to a single V gene segment. An earlier analysis of several hundred of the donors called V segments functional above 56.7% productive rearrangements and segregating when the between-donor standard deviation exceeded 5%. To diagnose cytomegalovirus status from the catalog of TCR beta chain sequences, a statistical classification framework was built. V and J gene assignment, in a later analysis, came from comparing TCR nucleotide sequences with IMGT/GENE-DB human TR gene sequences. The TCRdist pipeline was used in a later analysis to assign CDR3 sequences and most-parsimonious VDJ recombination scenarios. In a later analysis, each TCR beta chain was defined by its CDR3 amino acid sequence together with its V-gene family, and reads without a unique V-gene family were excluded. A later analysis removed 592 highly shared, low-generation-probability nucleotide sequences to deal with suspected cross-contamination and a sequencing artifact. A later analysis calculated a clonal expansion index for each public chain from normalized within-repertoire ranks of inferred template counts. In a later analysis, generation probabilities were computed with a VDJ recombination model fitted to out-of-frame rearrangements, and the resulting probabilities were checked against IGoR. In a later analysis, hypergeometric tests were used to score TCR-TCR, TCR-HLA and TCR-CMV co-occurrence, with a repertoire-size bias correction applied to TCR pairs. In a later analysis, false discovery rates were estimated by permuting HLA or CMV assignments 20 times. In a later analysis, co-occurring TCRs were grouped using DBSCAN, and TCRdist sequence similarity was added for clustering within HLA-allele-positive subsets. Repertoires with fewer than 30,000 or more than 120,000 public chains were left out of co-occurrence clustering, as were roughly five repertoires with anomalous nucleotide sharing. Imported from immuneACCESS, the table was reduced by TCRdb to in-frame sequences with V and J called. These copies leave out some clones; in studies compared against another copy, an unresolved V gene accounts for under half, and the cause of the remainder is not known. That table gives V, J and clone size, and the DNA gave D and trimming. This sample comprises about 100,000 clones, around three quarters of them detected only once. 4% to 5% of the sample lies in the top ten.

The cohort consisted of fewer than 700 healthy bone marrow donors. Cohort members were all nominally healthy when sampled, although unrecorded immune exposures were likely present. The donor was CMV seronegative and belonged to the group of roughly 330 seronegative cohort members. A peripheral blood sample was provided by each donor, and peripheral blood mononuclear cells were used for TCR beta sequencing. Genomic DNA extraction from the blood cell samples was performed with the Qiagen DNeasy Blood Extraction Kit. The chain is made from TRBV29-1 and TRBJ2-3, and TRBD2 may be the D gene, going by 7 matching bases. This TCR came from a male donor in good health and CMV-seronegative. The material sequenced was PBMCs. Here is the DNA: TGCAGCGTTGACAGGGGAGGGACAGATACGCAGTATTTT. It is translated as CSVDRGGTDTQYF.